The sequence of this T cell receptor (beta chain) was determined in a study of control samples from healthy donors and cancer patients. In this sample, this clone turned up a few times. Sequenced by immunoSEQ multiplex PCR; TCRdb stores in-frame clones only, minus some. The table lists 100,000 or so clones, over 75% of them singletons. The CDR3 runs to 16 residues. V lost 0 bases, J lost 0 bases, and 5 bases stayed unmatched. Germline loops: CDR1 SGDLS, CDR2 YYNGEE. This rearrangement joins TRBV9 to TRBJ1-1; 7 positions agree with TRBD1. The TCR sequence derives from a woman aged 45-65 years in good health. Source material: blood. The CDR3 sequence: CASSVAGGYLNTEAFF. The DNA of the CDR3 is TGTGCCAGCAGCGTAGCAGGGGGTTACTTGAACACTGAAGCTTTCTTT.